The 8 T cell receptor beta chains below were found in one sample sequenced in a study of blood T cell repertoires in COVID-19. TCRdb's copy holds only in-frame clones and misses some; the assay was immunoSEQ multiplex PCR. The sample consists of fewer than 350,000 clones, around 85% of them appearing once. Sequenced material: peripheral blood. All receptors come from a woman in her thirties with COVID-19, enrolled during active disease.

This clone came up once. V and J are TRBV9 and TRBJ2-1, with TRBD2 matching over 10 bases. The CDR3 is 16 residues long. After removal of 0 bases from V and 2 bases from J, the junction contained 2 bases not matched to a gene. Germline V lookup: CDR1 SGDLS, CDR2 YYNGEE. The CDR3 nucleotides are TGTGCCAGCAGCGTAGCGAGCGGGGGGGCCTACAATGAGCAGTTCTTC. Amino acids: CASSVASGGAYNEQFF.

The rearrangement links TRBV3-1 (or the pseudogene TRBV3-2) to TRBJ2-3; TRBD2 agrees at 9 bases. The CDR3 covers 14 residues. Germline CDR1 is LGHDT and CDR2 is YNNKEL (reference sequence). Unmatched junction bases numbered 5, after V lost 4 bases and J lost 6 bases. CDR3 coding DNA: TGTGCCAGCAGCCTAGGGACTAGCATCGATACGCAGTATTTT. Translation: CASSLGTSIDTQYF.

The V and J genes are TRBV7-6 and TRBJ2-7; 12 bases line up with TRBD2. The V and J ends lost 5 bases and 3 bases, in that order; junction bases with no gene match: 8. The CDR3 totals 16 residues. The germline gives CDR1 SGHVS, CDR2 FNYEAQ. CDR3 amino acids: CASSSRLAGELYEQYF. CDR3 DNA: TGTGCCAGCAGCAGCAGACTAGCGGGGGAGCTCTACGAGCAGTACTTC.

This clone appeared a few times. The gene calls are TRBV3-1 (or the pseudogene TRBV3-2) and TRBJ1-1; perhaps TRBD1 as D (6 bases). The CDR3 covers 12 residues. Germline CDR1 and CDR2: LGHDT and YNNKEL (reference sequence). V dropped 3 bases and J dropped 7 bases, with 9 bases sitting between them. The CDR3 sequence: CASSHTQGEAFF. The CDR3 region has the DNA TGTGCCAGCAGCCATACACAGGGTGAAGCTTTCTTT.

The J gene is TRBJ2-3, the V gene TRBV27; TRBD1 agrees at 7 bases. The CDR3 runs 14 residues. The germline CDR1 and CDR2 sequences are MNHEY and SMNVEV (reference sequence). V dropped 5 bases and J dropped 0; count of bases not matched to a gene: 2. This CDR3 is CASSLQGSTDTQYF. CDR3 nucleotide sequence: TGTGCCAGCAGTCTACAGGGGAGCACAGATACGCAGTATTTT.

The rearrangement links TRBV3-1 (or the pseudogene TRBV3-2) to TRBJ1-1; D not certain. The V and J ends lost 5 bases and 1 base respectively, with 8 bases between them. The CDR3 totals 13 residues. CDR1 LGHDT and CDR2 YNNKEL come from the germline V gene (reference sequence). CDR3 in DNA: TGTGCCAGCAGCGATACAGCGAACACTGAAGCTTTCTTT. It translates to CASSDTANTEAFF.

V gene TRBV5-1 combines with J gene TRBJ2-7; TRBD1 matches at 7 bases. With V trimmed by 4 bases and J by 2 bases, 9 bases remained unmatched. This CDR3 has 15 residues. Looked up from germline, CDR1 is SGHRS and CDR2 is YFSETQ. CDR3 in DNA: TGCGCCAGCAGCCCTATGACAGGGTTCGCCTACGAGCAGTACTTC. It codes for CASSPMTGFAYEQYF.

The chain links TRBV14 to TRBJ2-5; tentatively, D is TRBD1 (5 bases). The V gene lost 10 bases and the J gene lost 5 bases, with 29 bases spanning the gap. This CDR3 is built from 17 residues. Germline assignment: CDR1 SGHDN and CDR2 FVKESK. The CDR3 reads CATSAVSRAVGRETQYF. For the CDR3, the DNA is TGTGCCACCAGTGCCGTTTCCAGGGCCGTGGGGCGGGAGACCCAGTACTTC.